The 18 T cell receptor beta chains listed next were all sequenced from one sample in a study of blood T cell repertoires in COVID-19 (dated by TCRdb to the early 2020s). Library preparation used the immunoSEQ multiplex PCR assay. As stored in TCRdb, this immuneACCESS dataset retains in-frame rearrangements with V and J assigned. A fraction of the clones does not appear; measured against another copy, unresolved V genes explain less than half of the discrepancy, and the remainder lacks a known reason. The sample has about 100,000 clones on record, approximately 93% of them singletons. The top ten constitute 0.85% to 1% of the sample. The sample comprised peripheral blood. The receptors stem from a man in his 60s with acute or convalescent COVID-19.

The gene calls are TRBV20-1 and TRBJ1-2; D remains unclear. Germline-derived CDR1 and CDR2 are DFQATT and SNEGSKA (reference sequence). Deletions cut 1 base from V and 6 bases from J, with 6 bases between. The CDR3 totals 11 residues. Here the CDR3 reads CSARVGDGYTF. The CDR3 DNA follows: TGCAGTGCTAGAGTCGGGGATGGCTACACCTTC.

The chain has TRBV5-4 and TRBJ1-3; 10 bases fit TRBD1. V trimming: 4 bases; J trimming: 4 bases; junction bases outside the gene matches: 11. The CDR3 is 17 amino acids. Germline V CDR1 and CDR2: SGHNT, YYREEE (reference sequence). DNA of the CDR3: TGTGCCAGCAGCCTCCAGGGACAGGGGACGCGAGGAAACACCATATATTTT. Its translation is CASSLQGQGTRGNTIYF.

This rearrangement joins TRBV5-5 to TRBJ1-3; 7 positions match TRBD1. This CDR3 contains 15 residues. The germline CDR1 and CDR2 sequences are SGHKS and YYEKEE (reference sequence). V gave up 2 bases and J gave up 8 bases; unmatched junction bases: 10. In DNA form, the CDR3 reads TGTGCCAGCAGCTTACAGACAGGGCAGTGGGACACCATATATTTT. This codes for CASSLQTGQWDTIYF.

The chain couples TRBV24-1 to TRBJ2-2; 8 nucleotides align to TRBD1. Trimming took 3 bases from V and 8 from J; bases not matched to a gene: 7. CDR1 KGHDR and CDR2 SFDVKD come from the germline V gene. The CDR3 is 15 residues long. Here the CDR3 reads CATSDGTGLLGELFF. The CDR3 bases are TGTGCCACCAGTGATGGGACAGGCCTCTTAGGGGAGCTGTTTTTT.

The gene calls are TRBV3-1 (or the pseudogene TRBV3-2) and TRBJ1-2, with no clear D. Germline values: CDR1 LGHDT, CDR2 YNNKEL (reference sequence). The V gene lost 7 bases and the J gene lost 6 bases, with 9 bases spanning the gap. The CDR3 has 11 amino acids. CDR3 coding DNA: TGTGCCAGCATGGGGAGGGATGGCTACACCTTC. Its protein is CASMGRDGYTF.

The V call is TRBV11-3, the J call TRBJ2-1; TRBD2 aligns across 7 bases. Germline values: CDR1 SGHNT, CDR2 YENEEA. Losses at the gene ends were 5 bases for V and 12 bases for J; bases not matched to a gene: 13. The length of the CDR3 is 14 residues. CDR3 bases: TGTGCCAGCAGCCCGGAGGCGGGAGTCAACGCGCAGTTCTTC. It codes for CASSPEAGVNAQFF.

This chain links TRBV28 with TRBJ2-5; D possibly corresponds to TRBD2 (6 bases). Trimming left V 4 bases short and J 4 bases short, with 19 bases between. Germline V gene data show CDR1 as MDHEN and CDR2 as SYDVKM. The CDR3 has 16 residues. The CDR3: CASSSLKSRGGETQYF. The CDR3 DNA is TGTGCCAGCAGTTCACTTAAAAGTCGGGGAGGAGAGACCCAGTACTTC.

V gene TRBV28 combines with J gene TRBJ2-3; 10 nucleotides match TRBD2. After removal of 4 bases from V and 0 bases from J, the junction contained 10 bases not matched to a gene. This CDR3 is 18 amino acids long. Germline CDR1 is MDHEN and CDR2 is SYDVKM. The chain's CDR3 is CASSSDGLAVPSTDTQYF. The DNA for the CDR3 is TGTGCCAGCAGTTCAGACGGACTAGCGGTACCTAGCACAGATACGCAGTATTTT.

In its sample, this clone was seen a few times. The chain has TRBV6-1 and TRBJ2-2; the D gene is possibly TRBD2 (6 bases). The V end lost 1 base, the J end lost 1 base, and 10 bases lay between the germline ends. The CDR3 totals 16 residues. Per the germline V gene, CDR1 is MNHNS and CDR2 is SASEGT. CDR3 in DNA: TGTGCCAGCAGTGAAGTAGTGGGAGGGAACACCGGGGAGCTGTTTTTT. Amino acid sequence: CASSEVVGGNTGELFF.

This chain uses TRBV5-1 with TRBJ2-3; D is unclear. V was clipped by 4 bases and J by 1 base, with 10 bases between them. The germline V gene encodes CDR1 SGHRS and CDR2 YFSETQ. The CDR3 covers 14 residues. The CDR3 protein is CASSVAPGTDTQYF. The CDR3 DNA reads as TGCGCCAGCAGCGTAGCCCCTGGCACAGATACGCAGTATTTT.

V usage is TRBV18 and J usage is TRBJ2-1, with D perhaps matching TRBD2 (6 bases). Germline CDR1 and CDR2: KGHSH and LQKENI. The CDR3 has 13 residues. V was cut by 7 bases and J by 6 bases, with 13 bases left in between. Here the CDR3 reads CASLGLLGNEQFF. Written as DNA, the CDR3 is TGTGCCAGCTTGGGACTCCTCGGCAATGAGCAGTTCTTC.

The gene calls are TRBV28 and TRBJ1-2; no firm D call. This CDR3 region has 12 residues. Germline CDR1 reads MDHEN; CDR2 reads SYDVKM. The V gene lost 5 bases and the J gene lost 4 bases, with 8 bases spanning the gap. The CDR3, as DNA: TGTGCCAGCAGTAGGAGCACCTATGGCTACACCTTC. Translated: CASSRSTYGYTF.

The chain has TRBV3-1 (or the pseudogene TRBV3-2) and TRBJ1-2; D is possibly TRBD1 (6 bases). V lost 0 bases and J lost 8, with 13 bases in between. The germline gives CDR1 LGHDT, CDR2 YNNKEL (reference sequence). The CDR3 runs to 14 residues. CDR3 in DNA: TGTGCCAGCAGCCAAGATGGGCGGGGGGCCGGCTACACCTTC. Its protein product is CASSQDGRGAGYTF.

V is TRBV5-4 and J is TRBJ2-1, with 8 bases fitting TRBD2. CDR3 size: 16 residues. Per the germline V gene, CDR1 is SGHNT and CDR2 is YYREEE (reference sequence). The V gene end was trimmed by 0 bases and the J gene end by 4 bases; junction bases not matched to a gene: 6. The CDR3 DNA reads as TGTGCCAGCAGCTTGGCCATCATAGCGGGGTACAATGAGCAGTTCTTC. Amino acid sequence: CASSLAIIAGYNEQFF.

This chain connects TRBV11-3 to TRBJ2-5; D is perhaps TRBD2 (6 bases). Trimming took off 6 bases at V and 1 base at J, with 9 bases between the two ends. This CDR3 region has 13 residues. Germline V gene sequence: CDR1 SGHNT, CDR2 YENEEA. The CDR3 DNA follows: TGTGCCAGCAGGGGGGACTTCCAAGAGACCCAGTACTTC. Its protein product is CASRGDFQETQYF. Full variable domain (remainder filled in from reference TRBV11-3 and TRBJ2-5): EAGVVQSPRYKIIEKKQPVAFWCNPISGHNTLYWYLQNLGQGPELLIRYENEEAVDDSQLPKDRFSAERLKGVDSTLKIQPAELGDSAVYLCASRGDFQETQYFGPGTRLLVL.

J is TRBJ2-1 and V is TRBV6-1; weak D call: TRBD2 (5 bases). The CDR3 has 14 amino acids. CDR1 is MNHNS, CDR2 SASEGT, per germline. Between the trimmed V and J ends, which lost 0 bases and 7 bases, there was a span of 10 bases. CDR3 in DNA: TGTGCCAGCAGTGAAGCAGGAAGAGGGAATGAGCAGTTCTTC. As protein: CASSEAGRGNEQFF.

The CDR3 DNA follows: TGTGCCAGCAGTCCTGGACAGGGAGTGCAGTATTTT. This codes for CASSPGQGVQYF. The rearrangement joins TRBV2 to TRBJ2-3; the match to TRBD1 covers 8 bases. CDR1 and CDR2 (germline): SNHLY, FYNNEI. CDR3 size: 12 residues. V shed 5 bases, J shed 11 bases, and the junction held 6 bases outside the gene matches.

This sequence joins TRBV27 and TRBJ2-1, with 15 bases fitting TRBD2. The CDR3 loop spans 16 amino acids. The trim removed 10 bases at V and 7 bases at J, leaving 11 bases unmatched. Per germline, CDR1 MNHEY and CDR2 SMNVEV (reference sequence). CDR3 loop: CATILTGTSGRNEQFF. As DNA, the CDR3 is TGTGCCACTATCCTGACCGGGACTAGCGGGAGGAATGAGCAGTTCTTC.